Following are 7 T cell receptor beta chains from one sample sequenced in a study of blood T cell repertoires in COVID-19. TCRdb keeps only in-frame clones here, not all; method: immunoSEQ multiplex PCR. The data contain under 200,000 clones, 88% of them singletons. The source material was peripheral blood. Receptors originate from a man aged 45 to 65 who had recovered from COVID-19.

J is TRBJ1-6 and V is TRBV4-1, with TRBD1 matching 7 bases. The CDR3 extends over 16 amino acids. Germline V lookup: CDR1 MGHRA, CDR2 YSYEKL. Trimming removed 1 base from V and 9 bases from J; junction bases left unmatched: 9. Here the CDR3 reads CASSQGSIGQASPLHF. The CDR3, as DNA: TGCGCCAGCAGCCAAGGTAGTATAGGACAGGCTTCACCCCTCCACTTT.

Here the CDR3 DNA reads TGCAGCGTTGAAAGCAGGGGCTTGGGCACTGAAGCTTTCTTT. Amino acids: CSVESRGLGTEAFF. This chain links TRBV29-1 with TRBJ1-1; the D gene is possibly TRBD1 (6 bases). CDR3 size: 14 residues. Per the germline V gene, CDR1 is SQVTM and CDR2 is ANQGSEA. V was cut by 2 bases and J by 4 bases, with 14 bases left in between.

CDR3 nucleotide sequence: TGTGCCAGCAGTTACGGCCTCCAGGCGTACCAAGAGACCCAGTACTTC. This translates into CASSYGLQAYQETQYF. The V and J genes are TRBV6-5 and TRBJ2-5; D gene ambiguous. V lost 2 bases and J lost 0, with 13 bases in between. The CDR3 contains 16 residues. Germline CDR1 is MNHEY and CDR2 is SVGAGI.

The chain combines TRBV6-4 with TRBJ1-2; D remains ambiguous. V dropped 6 bases and J dropped 5 bases, with 10 bases sitting between them. CDR1 is MRHNA, CDR2 SNTAGT, per germline. CDR3 length equals 12 residues. CDR3 nucleotides: TGTGCCAGCAGGAGGGCCCCGTATGGCTACACCTTC. Protein sequence: CASRRAPYGYTF.

The V and J genes are TRBV7-6 and TRBJ2-3; 9 bases align to TRBD2. CDR3 length: 17 residues. Unmatched junction bases numbered 5, after V lost 0 bases and J lost 1 base. CDR1 and CDR2 from the germline V gene are SGHVS and FNYEAQ. DNA for the CDR3: TGTGCCAGCAGCTTAGCTAGCGGGAGAACTGGCACAGATACGCAGTATTTT. Translated: CASSLASGRTGTDTQYF.

The chain couples TRBV19 to TRBJ2-4; 7 bases fit TRBD2. CDR3 size: 14 residues. Germline V CDR1 and CDR2: LNHDA, SQIVND (reference sequence). Trimming took 5 bases from V and 7 from J; bases not matched to a gene: 8. The CDR3 DNA sequence: TGTGCCAGTAGTCGCGCGGGAGTTGGTAACATTCAGTACTTC. As protein: CASSRAGVGNIQYF.

The CDR3 DNA follows: TGTGCCAGCAGCGTACTGGACAGGGGAAACACTGAAGCTTTCTTT. Translating it yields CASSVLDRGNTEAFF. The rearrangement links TRBV9 to TRBJ1-1; 9 bases line up with TRBD1. The CDR3 contains 15 residues. J gave up 2 bases and V 1 base, and 3 bases lay outside the gene matches. The germline V gene encodes CDR1 SGDLS and CDR2 YYNGEE.